This entry lists 15 T cell receptor beta chains sequenced from one sample in a study of identical twins. Via MiXCR, TCRdb re-called the 5' RACE reads, giving one row per CDR3 protein. The sample has some 600,000 distinct CDR3 sequences; roughly 6.6% are singletons. The same data also went into a second study, on yellow fever vaccine responses in identical twins.

Sequencing was carried out using PBMCs. The receptors originated from a woman aged 18-35 years in good health.

This clonotype showed up just a few times. This rearrangement joins TRBV4-1 to TRBJ2-5; TRBD2 matches at 14 bases. Germline-derived CDR1 and CDR2 are MGHRA and YSYEKL. The CDR3 totals 17 residues. The V and J ends lost 4 bases and 2 bases, in that order; junction bases with no gene match: 6. For the CDR3, the DNA is TGCGCCAGCAGCCGGACTAGCGGGAGGCCCCCTCAAGAGACCCAGTACTTC. Residues: CASSRTSGRPPQETQYF.

In this sample, this clonotype turned up many times. The chain is built from TRBV5-1 and TRBJ2-3; D tentatively fits TRBD1 or TRBD2 (6 bases each). Germline V gives CDR1 SGHRS, CDR2 YFSETQ. CDR3 size: 14 residues. V was shortened by 0 bases and J by 6 bases, with 11 bases between the two germline ends. CDR3 residues: CASSLAGDRDTQYF. The CDR3, as DNA: TGCGCCAGCAGCTTGGCGGGAGACAGGGATACGCAGTATTTT.

This clonotype was seen repeatedly, ten times or more. The gene calls are TRBV20-1 and TRBJ2-7; possible D gene TRBD2, 5 bases. Germline V lookup: CDR1 DFQATT, CDR2 SNEGSKA (reference sequence). CDR3 length: 14 residues. V was cut by 3 bases and J by 4 bases, with 16 bases left in between. This CDR3 is CSASPPGNPYEQYF. DNA of the CDR3: TGCAGTGCTAGCCCCCCGGGGAATCCTTACGAGCAGTACTTC.

The chain employs TRBV20-1 and TRBJ2-5, with D hard to call. Trimming took off 0 bases at V and 5 bases at J, with 25 bases between the two ends. The length of the CDR3 is 18 residues. Germline values: CDR1 DFQATT, CDR2 SNEGSKA (reference sequence). CDR3 in amino acids: CSARDHQAQDPGWETQYF. The CDR3, as DNA: TGCAGTGCTAGAGATCACCAGGCCCAGGACCCCGGTTGGGAGACCCAGTACTTC.

This chain joins TRBV24-1 and TRBJ2-2; the D gene is possibly TRBD1 (6 bases). The CDR3 sequence is 15 residues long. V dropped 4 bases and J dropped 3 bases, with 11 bases sitting between them. The V gene's germline CDR1 is KGHDR and CDR2 SFDVKD. CDR3 sequence: CATSEQGVDTGELFF. The CDR3 coding sequence is TGTGCCACCAGTGAACAGGGAGTGGACACCGGGGAGCTGTTTTTT.

Written as DNA, the CDR3 is TGTGCCAGCAGCCAAAGACAGGGGTCCCCCTACAATGAGCAGTTCTTC. Translating gives CASSQRQGSPYNEQFF. This chain links TRBV7-3 with TRBJ2-1; 8 positions agree with TRBD1. Germline CDR1 and CDR2: SGHTA and FQGTGA. CDR3 size: 16 residues. The V segment lost 5 bases and the J segment 2 bases; nucleotides outside the gene matches: 8.

This chain joins TRBV11-2 and TRBJ2-7; D may be TRBD1 or TRBD2 (5 bases each). Germline V CDR1 and CDR2: SGHAT, FQNNGV. Trimming took off 2 bases at V and 7 bases at J, with 18 bases between the two ends. This CDR3 contains 15 residues. The CDR3 here is CASSLSGHRRWEQYF. In nucleotides, the CDR3 is TGTGCCAGCAGCTTAAGCGGACACCGGCGGTGGGAGCAGTACTTC.

This clonotype was picked up many times. V and J are TRBV5-1 and TRBJ1-1, with 9 bases aligning to TRBD1. The length of the CDR3 is 14 residues. From germline, CDR1 is SGHRS and CDR2 YFSETQ. V was pared by 4 bases and J by 5 bases, with 6 bases of the junction left unmatched. The CDR3 loop is CASSPDRGRTEAFF. DNA for the CDR3: TGCGCCAGCAGCCCGGACAGGGGACGAACTGAAGCTTTCTTT.

This sequence joins TRBV5-1 and TRBJ2-3, with TRBD2 matching 12 bases. The germline V gene encodes CDR1 SGHRS and CDR2 YFSETQ. V shed 6 bases, J shed 2 bases, and the junction held 13 bases outside the gene matches. The CDR3 loop spans 18 amino acids. CDR3 sequence reads: CASNRGSTSGGTTDTQYF. The DNA of the CDR3 is TGCGCCAGCAACCGGGGCAGTACTAGCGGGGGGACCACAGATACGCAGTATTTT.

Only a few counts were recorded for this clonotype. The genes are TRBV5-6 and TRBJ1-5; maybe TRBD1 (5 bases). This CDR3 contains 16 residues. Trimming stripped 4 bases from V and 1 base from J, with 15 bases between. CDR1 is SGHDT, CDR2 YYEEEE, per germline. The CDR3 DNA follows: TGTGCCAGCAGCGCCCGTCAGGGTGGGAGCAATCAGCCCCAGCATTTT. Translating it yields CASSARQGGSNQPQHF.

The rearrangement joins TRBV29-1 to TRBJ2-3; TRBD2 is a possible D gene (6 bases). The germline V gene has CDR1 SQVTM and CDR2 ANQGSEA. CDR3 length: 13 residues. The V and J ends lost 4 bases and 1 base respectively, with 9 bases between them. The CDR3 DNA sequence: TGCAGCGTTGTTGTAGCGGGCACAGATACGCAGTATTTT. Translating gives CSVVVAGTDTQYF.

In this sample, this clonotype turned up a few times. V and J are TRBV15 and TRBJ1-1, with D possibly being TRBD1 (5 bases). The CDR3 loop spans 11 amino acids. From germline, CDR1 is LNHNV and CDR2 YYDKDF (reference sequence). V dropped 1 base and J dropped 11 bases, with 8 bases sitting between them. CDR3 region: CATSRGGSAFF. CDR3 bases: TGTGCCACCAGCAGAGGGGGGAGCGCTTTCTTT.

This clonotype was picked up many times. The gene calls are TRBV2 and TRBJ2-5; no reliable D call. From germline, CDR1 is SNHLY and CDR2 FYNNEI. Trimming took off 2 bases at V and 5 bases at J, with 12 bases between the two ends. The CDR3 loop spans 14 amino acids. The DNA of the CDR3 is TGTGCCAGCAGTGAAAGTGGTTTCGAGGAGACCCAGTACTTC. Translation gives CASSESGFEETQYF. Full variable domain (remainder filled in from reference TRBV2 and TRBJ2-5): EPEVTQTPSHQVTQMGQEVILRCVPISNHLYFYWYRQILGQKVEFLVSFYNNEISEKSEIFDDQFSVERPDGSNFTLKIRSTKLEDSAMYFCASSESGFEETQYFGPGTRLLVL.

At least ten counts were recorded for this clonotype. This chain uses TRBV7-9 with TRBJ2-7; 7 nucleotides line up with TRBD1. Trimming took 5 bases from V and 2 from J; bases not matched to a gene: 9. The CDR3 loop spans 15 amino acids. Germline V lookup: CDR1 SEHNR, CDR2 FQNEAQ (reference sequence). CDR3 nucleotide sequence: TGTGCCAGCAGCCCCACAGGGGACCAACCCTACGAGCAGTACTTC. This gives the protein CASSPTGDQPYEQYF.

This clonotype was counted only a few times. The chain recombines TRBV6-1 with TRBJ1-5; D is unclear. Germline assignment: CDR1 MNHNS and CDR2 SASEGT. The CDR3 extends over 15 amino acids. V gave up 4 bases and J gave up 0 bases, with 10 bases separating them. In DNA, the CDR3 is TGTGCCAGCAGTGCCTCGGTTAATAGCAATCAGCCCCAGCATTTT. This gives the protein CASSASVNSNQPQHF.